This entry lists 32 T cell receptor beta chains sequenced from one sample in a study of blood T cell repertoires in COVID-19. Repertoires were generated with immunoSEQ multiplex PCR, while TCRdb's copy carries only in-frame clones and drops some. The sample lists over 200,000 clones, 70% to 85% occurring once. Sequenced input: PBMCs or T cells enriched from blood (not recorded which). The receptors come from a man aged 35-49 years who had recovered from COVID-19.

The gene calls are TRBV9 and TRBJ2-7; the D is unclear. V dropped 4 bases and J dropped 7 bases, with 15 bases sitting between them. The germline V gene encodes CDR1 SGDLS and CDR2 YYNGEE. This CDR3 has 13 residues. CDR3: CASSPSRSGEQYF. The CDR3 bases are TGTGCCAGCAGCCCCTCCCGGAGTGGAGAGCAGTACTTC. The complete variable domain, with remaining parts taken from reference TRBV9 and TRBJ2-7, reads DSGVTQTPKHLITATGQRVTLRCSPRSGDLSVYWYQQSLDQGLQFLIQYYNGEERAKGNILERFSAQQFPDLHSELNLSSLELGDSALYFCASSPSRSGEQYFGPGTRLTVT.

This chain connects TRBV7-8 to TRBJ2-7; 10 bases map to TRBD1. The CDR3 is 15 residues long. Germline V CDR1 and CDR2: SGHVS, FQNEAQ. The V segment lost 4 bases and the J segment 5 bases; nucleotides outside the gene matches: 8. As DNA, the CDR3 is TGTGCCAGCAGCTCAACCGGGACAGGGGCGAACGAGCAGTACTTC. Translating it yields CASSSTGTGANEQYF.

The chain uses TRBV4-2 and TRBJ1-1, with 7 bases fitting TRBD1. The CDR3 spans 13 residues. The trim removed 6 bases at V and 10 bases at J, leaving 11 bases unmatched. The germline CDR1 and CDR2 sequences are LGHNA and YNFKEQ. The CDR3 here is CASRHRDSQLAFF. CDR3 sequence (DNA): TGTGCCAGCAGACACCGGGACAGCCAGTTAGCTTTCTTT.

This clone was detected once. Germline and junction disagree at one end, which may indicate a read error. This chain links TRBV28 with TRBJ2-2; TRBD2 might be the D (5 bases). The germline V gene encodes CDR1 MDHEN and CDR2 SYDVKM. The CDR3 totals 14 residues. CDR3 DNA: TGTGCCAGCAGAACGGAGGCGAACACCGGGAAGCTGTTTTTT. Residues: CASRTEANTGKLFF.

J is TRBJ2-5 and V is TRBV10-3; 13 nucleotides agree with TRBD2. The CDR3 loop spans 14 amino acids. The V gene's germline CDR1 is ENHRY and CDR2 SYGVKD. With V trimmed by 10 bases and J by 2 bases, 4 bases remained unmatched. This CDR3 reads CATGTSGAQETQYF. The CDR3 DNA reads TGTGCCACTGGGACTAGCGGGGCACAAGAGACCCAGTACTTC.

This clone was counted only a few times. The rearrangement links TRBV7-9 to TRBJ2-7; a possible D gene is TRBD2 (6 bases). V was trimmed by 1 base and J by 3 bases, leaving 16 bases between them. The CDR3 contains 16 residues. Germline lookup yields CDR1 SEHNR and CDR2 FQNEAQ (reference sequence). The CDR3 loop is CASSLEGGNQLYEQYF. In nucleotides, the CDR3 is TGTGCCAGCAGCTTAGAAGGCGGGAACCAGCTCTACGAGCAGTACTTC.

V gene TRBV7-9 combines with J gene TRBJ2-1, with 8 nucleotides matching TRBD2. Germline CDR1 and CDR2: SEHNR and FQNEAQ (reference sequence). The V and J ends lost 1 base and 9 bases, in that order; junction bases with no gene match: 5. This CDR3 has 14 amino acids. The CDR3 is CASSLDGGAGEQFF. The CDR3 region has the DNA TGTGCCAGCAGCTTAGACGGGGGGGCCGGTGAGCAGTTCTTC.

This clone was counted only a few times. This chain connects TRBV6-5 to TRBJ2-5, with D possibly matching TRBD1 (6 bases). CDR1 and CDR2 from the germline V gene are MNHEY and SVGAGI. CDR3 size: 14 residues. V lost 6 bases, J lost 4 bases, and 15 bases lay in between. CDR3 in amino acids: CASRTRGTRETQYF. The CDR3 DNA is TGTGCCAGCAGAACCCGAGGGACAAGAGAGACCCAGTACTTC.

This chain uses TRBV10-3 with TRBJ2-3; 10 bases are shared with TRBD1. CDR1 and CDR2 (germline): ENHRY, SYGVKD. V lost 6 bases to trimming and J lost 6 bases; unmatched junction nucleotides: 6. This CDR3 comprises 14 residues. CDR3 sequence (DNA): TGTGCCATCAGCGTCGGGACAGGGGTGGATACGCAGTATTTT. It specifies CAISVGTGVDTQYF.

The rearrangement uses TRBV12-3 or TRBV12-4 and TRBJ2-1; D is perhaps TRBD2 (5 bases). The CDR3 is 13 amino acids. Trimming took off 3 bases at V and 8 bases at J, with 11 bases between the two ends. CDR3 protein: CASSFTGSDEQFF. CDR3 coding DNA: TGTGCCAGCAGTTTCACGGGGTCGGATGAGCAGTTCTTC.

This clone was recorded only once. The V call is TRBV19, the J call TRBJ1-5; no definite D call. The V end was cut by 6 bases, the J end by 6 bases, with 15 bases between. The CDR3 spans 14 residues. Germline V gives CDR1 LNHDA, CDR2 SQIVND (reference sequence). The CDR3 reads CASRTKGWGQPQHF. DNA for the CDR3: TGTGCCAGTAGGACTAAAGGATGGGGTCAGCCCCAGCATTTT.

This clone was seen just once. The chain recombines TRBV7-3 with TRBJ2-1, with D possibly matching TRBD1 (6 bases). Germline assignment: CDR1 SGHTA and CDR2 FQGTGA. V shed 5 bases and J shed 2 bases, with 13 bases lying between them. The CDR3 contains 15 residues. This CDR3 is CASSPNDRTYNEQFF. Here the CDR3 DNA reads TGTGCCAGCAGCCCGAATGACAGGACCTACAATGAGCAGTTCTTC.

The genes are TRBV9 and TRBJ1-2, with D perhaps matching TRBD1 (5 bases). The CDR3 consists of 13 residues. Looked up from germline, CDR1 is SGDLS and CDR2 is YYNGEE. Deletions cut 2 bases from V and 10 bases from J, with 15 bases between. The chain's CDR3 is CASSVIDRPLYTF. The CDR3 nucleotides read TGTGCCAGCAGCGTCATAGACAGACCTCTCTACACCTTC.

Only a few counts were recorded for this clone. This chain connects TRBV7-8 to TRBJ2-7, with TRBD2 matching over 7 bases. The CDR3 sequence is 14 residues long. The J segment lost 2 bases and the V segment lost 2 bases, leaving 3 bases of the junction unmatched. Germline CDR1 and CDR2: SGHVS and FQNEAQ. As DNA, the CDR3 is TGTGCCAGCAGCTTACTAGCGGAAACCTACGAGCAGTACTTC. Amino acids: CASSLLAETYEQYF.

The rearrangement joins TRBV4-2 to TRBJ1-4; 7 bases agree with TRBD1. The CDR3 loop spans 15 amino acids. Germline CDR1 is LGHNA and CDR2 is YNFKEQ. V dropped 4 bases and J dropped 8; count of bases not matched to a gene: 10. CDR3 in amino acids: CASSPITGDGEKLFF. CDR3 nucleotide sequence: TGTGCCAGCAGCCCCATAACAGGGGACGGGGAAAAACTGTTTTTT.

This clone has only one observation. The V call is TRBV4-2, the J call TRBJ1-2, with 9 bases identical to TRBD1. The CDR3 covers 15 residues. V shed 3 bases and J 5 bases; nucleotides not matched to a gene: 7. Germline lookup yields CDR1 LGHNA and CDR2 YNFKEQ. CDR3 DNA: TGTGCCAGCAGCCAGCCCACAGGGGGCGTATATGGCTACACCTTC. Translating gives CASSQPTGGVYGYTF.

The rearrangement uses TRBV5-1 and TRBJ1-2; D might be TRBD1 (6 bases). This CDR3 region has 13 residues. CDR1 SGHRS and CDR2 YFSETQ come from the germline V gene. V lost 2 bases and J lost 8, with 13 bases in between. In nucleotides, the CDR3 is TGCGCCAGCAGCTTACAGGGCCCGGAGGGCTACACCTTC. Its translation: CASSLQGPEGYTF.

The CDR3 sequence is CAWRRGRAGPGANVLTF. The CDR3 DNA reads TGTGCCTGGAGACGGGGACGAGCGGGTCCCGGGGCCAACGTCCTGACTTTC. The gene calls are TRBV30 and TRBJ2-6; D possibly corresponds to TRBD2 (6 bases). The CDR3 covers 17 residues. V was clipped by 3 bases and J by 4 bases, with 19 bases between them. Germline V gene data show CDR1 as GTSNPN and CDR2 as SVGIG (reference sequence).

The chain joins TRBV7-2 to TRBJ2-5, with TRBD2 matching 7 bases. Germline V CDR1 and CDR2: SGHTA, FQGNSA. The CDR3 extends over 15 amino acids. V trimming: 4 bases; J trimming: 7 bases; junction bases outside the gene matches: 12. CDR3 sequence reads: CASSSSAFRGGTQYF. The CDR3 nucleotides are TGTGCCAGCAGCTCCTCAGCTTTCCGCGGGGGGACCCAGTACTTC.

The gene calls are TRBV2 and TRBJ1-5, with no clear D. In germline, CDR1 is SNHLY, CDR2 FYNNEI. This CDR3 has 15 amino acids. V was shortened by 2 bases and J by 3 bases, with 11 bases between the two germline ends. DNA of the CDR3: TGTGCCAGCAGTGAACTAGCAGAGTACAATCAGCCCCAGCATTTT. Its translation: CASSELAEYNQPQHF. Using reference TRBV2 and TRBJ1-5 for the parts outside the CDR3, the full variable domain is EPEVTQTPSHQVTQMGQEVILRCVPISNHLYFYWYRQILGQKVEFLVSFYNNEISEKSEIFDDQFSVERPDGSNFTLKIRSTKLEDSAMYFCASSELAEYNQPQHFGDGTRLSIL.

A word on this clone: The junction and the germline gene differ at one end; a read error may be behind it. The V and J genes are TRBV7-9 and TRBJ2-7, with 7 positions matching TRBD2. Germline CDR1 is SEHNR and CDR2 is FQNEAQ (reference sequence). The CDR3 totals 15 residues. The CDR3 DNA follows: TGTGCCAGCAACTTAAGTGGCGGGAGTCCCTCGGAGCAGTACTTC. Its protein product is CASNLSGGSPSEQYF.

This clone appeared once. V and J are TRBV11-3 and TRBJ2-7; possibly TRBD1 for D (7 bases). CDR3 length: 13 residues. CDR1 is SGHNT, CDR2 YENEEA, per germline. Between the trimmed V and J ends, which lost 3 bases and 5 bases, there was a span of 11 bases. As DNA, the CDR3 is TGTGCCAGCAGCTTTCAGGGGGAGGACGAGCAGTACTTC. Residues: CASSFQGEDEQYF.

The CDR3 here is CASSTRMTGQAHSPLHF. CDR3 DNA sequence: TGTGCCAGTAGTACCCGAATGACCGGACAGGCCCACTCACCCCTCCACTTT. V gene TRBV19 combines with J gene TRBJ1-6; 7 nucleotides agree with TRBD1. CDR3 length: 17 residues. CDR1 is LNHDA, CDR2 SQIVND, per germline (reference sequence). V was clipped by 4 bases and J by 10 bases; unmatched bases: 16.

The chain joins TRBV7-6 to TRBJ2-5, with TRBD1 matching 7 bases. The V segment lost 4 bases and the J segment 2 bases; nucleotides outside the gene matches: 4. Germline CDR1 reads SGHVS; CDR2 reads FNYEAQ. CDR3 length equals 14 residues. CDR3 loop: CASSSTGAQETQYF. The CDR3, as DNA: TGTGCCAGCAGCTCAACAGGGGCACAAGAGACCCAGTACTTC. The whole variable domain, remainder taken from reference TRBV7-6 and TRBJ2-5, is GAGVSQSPRYKVTKRGQDVALRCDPISGHVSLYWYRQALGQGPEFLTYFNYEAQQDKSGLPNDRFSAERPEGSISTLTIQRTEQRDSAMYRCASSSTGAQETQYFGPGTRLLVL.

The genes are TRBV15 and TRBJ2-7; D gene unclear. The germline V and J ends were trimmed by 0 bases and 1 base, with 10 bases remaining between them. The CDR3 loop spans 15 amino acids. Germline lookup yields CDR1 LNHNV and CDR2 YYDKDF (reference sequence). CDR3 bases: TGTGCCACCAGCAGAGATCCAGGTGGATCCTACGAGCAGTACTTC. It specifies CATSRDPGGSYEQYF.

This clone was observed a single time. The CDR3 nucleotides are TGTGCCAGCAAACCCGAGGGACAGGGTGCCTACAATGAGCAGTTCTTC. Translated: CASKPEGQGAYNEQFF. V usage is TRBV28 and J usage is TRBJ2-1, with 9 positions matching TRBD1. The germline V gene encodes CDR1 MDHEN and CDR2 SYDVKM. The CDR3 contains 16 residues. J gave up 2 bases and V 7 bases, and 9 bases lay outside the gene matches.

CDR3 in amino acids: CASQLAGVLRETQYF. CDR3 coding DNA: TGCGCCAGCCAACTAGCGGGAGTGTTAAGAGAGACCCAGTACTTC. The chain employs TRBV5-1 and TRBJ2-5; 11 bases are shared with TRBD2. V shed 7 bases and J 4 bases; nucleotides not matched to a gene: 9. Germline values: CDR1 SGHRS, CDR2 YFSETQ. The CDR3 length is 15 residues. Combining the CDR3 with reference TRBV5-1 and TRBJ2-5 gives the whole variable domain KAGVTQTPRYLIKTRGQQVTLSCSPISGHRSVSWYQQTPGQGLQFLFEYFSETQRNKGNFPGRFSGRQFSNSRSEMNVSTLELGDSALYLCASQLAGVLRETQYFGPGTRLLVL.

V usage is TRBV9 and J usage is TRBJ1-2; D perhaps matches TRBD1 (5 bases). The CDR3 contains 14 residues. Germline V gene sequence: CDR1 SGDLS, CDR2 YYNGEE. Trimming pared 4 bases from V and 1 base from J, leaving 11 bases between. CDR3 region: CASSPRDFNYGYTF. In nucleotides, the CDR3 is TGTGCCAGCAGCCCCCGGGACTTTAACTATGGCTACACCTTC.

The chain employs TRBV9 and TRBJ2-2; a possible D gene is TRBD1 (5 bases). The CDR3 has 14 residues. Trimming took 2 bases from V and 2 from J, leaving 7 bases between them. Germline V gene lookup returns CDR1 SGDLS and CDR2 YYNGEE. The CDR3, as DNA: TGTGCCAGCAGCGTGACAGTCAACACCGGGGAGCTGTTTTTT. Encoded protein: CASSVTVNTGELFF.

The chain links TRBV19 to TRBJ2-2, with 7 bases matching TRBD2. This CDR3 contains 13 residues. Germline V lookup: CDR1 LNHDA, CDR2 SQIVND (reference sequence). The junction had 1 base not matched to a gene; V was cut back by 3 bases and J by 6 bases. CDR3 nucleotide sequence: TGTGCCAGTAGTATTCGGGGGGCCGGGGAGCTGTTTTTT. Protein: CASSIRGAGELFF.

V and J are TRBV12-3 or TRBV12-4 and TRBJ1-1; a weak D match, TRBD1 (5 bases). The CDR3 has 12 residues. V was clipped by 5 bases and J by 10 bases, with 14 bases between them. CDR3 residues: CASSQGSPSAFF. In DNA, the CDR3 is TGTGCCAGCAGTCAGGGATCGCCCTCAGCTTTCTTT.

This clone was seen more than once but under ten times. The genes are TRBV3-1 (or the pseudogene TRBV3-2) and TRBJ2-2, with unresolved D. The germline V gene has CDR1 LGHDT and CDR2 YNNKEL (reference sequence). This CDR3 spans 16 amino acids. Trimming took 1 base from V and 0 from J, leaving 9 bases between them. The CDR3 nucleotides are TGTGCCAGCAGCCAAGCCGGAGTTTCGAACACCGGGGAGCTGTTTTTT. It specifies CASSQAGVSNTGELFF.